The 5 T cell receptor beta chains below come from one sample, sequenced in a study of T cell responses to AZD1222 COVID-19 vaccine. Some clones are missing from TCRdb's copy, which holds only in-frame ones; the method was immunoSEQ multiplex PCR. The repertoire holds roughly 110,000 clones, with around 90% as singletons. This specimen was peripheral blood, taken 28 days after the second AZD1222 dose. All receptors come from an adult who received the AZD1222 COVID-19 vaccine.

The CDR3 region is CASSSRSGTGGTGELFF. CDR3 nucleotides: TGTGCCAGCAGCTCGCGTAGTGGAACGGGAGGGACCGGGGAGCTGTTTTTT. V and J are TRBV9 and TRBJ2-2; TRBD2 matches 8 bases. CDR1 is SGDLS, CDR2 YYNGEE, per germline. The CDR3 consists of 17 residues. With 4 bases clipped from V and 5 bases from J, the junction kept 13 bases outside the gene matches.

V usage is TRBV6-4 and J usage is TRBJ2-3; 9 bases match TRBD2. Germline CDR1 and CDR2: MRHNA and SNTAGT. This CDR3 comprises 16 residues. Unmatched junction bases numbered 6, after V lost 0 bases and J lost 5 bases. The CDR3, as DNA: TGTGCCAGCAGTGACTCGGCGGGAGGGCCGCAAGATACGCAGTATTTT. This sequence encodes CASSDSAGGPQDTQYF.

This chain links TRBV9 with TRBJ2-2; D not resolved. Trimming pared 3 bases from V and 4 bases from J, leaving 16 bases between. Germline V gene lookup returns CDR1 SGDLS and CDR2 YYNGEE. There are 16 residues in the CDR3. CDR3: CASSDSLGSPTGELFF. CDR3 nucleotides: TGTGCCAGCAGCGACAGCCTGGGAAGTCCCACCGGGGAGCTGTTTTTT.

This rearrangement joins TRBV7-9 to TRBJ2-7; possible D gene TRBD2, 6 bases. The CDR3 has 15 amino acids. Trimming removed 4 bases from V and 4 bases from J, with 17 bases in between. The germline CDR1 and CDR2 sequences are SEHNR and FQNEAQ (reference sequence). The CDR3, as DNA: TGTGCCAGCAGCTCAACCGGGACTGGGGCGTACGAGCAGTACTTC. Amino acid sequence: CASSSTGTGAYEQYF.

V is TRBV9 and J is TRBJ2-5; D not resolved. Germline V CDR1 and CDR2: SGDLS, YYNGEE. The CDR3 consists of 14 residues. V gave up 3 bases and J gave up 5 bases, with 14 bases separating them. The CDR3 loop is CASSGIGYGETQYF. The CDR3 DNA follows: TGTGCCAGCAGCGGAATTGGTTACGGGGAGACCCAGTACTTC.